This TCR beta chain stems from a study of blood T cell repertoires in COVID-19. This CDR3 spans 16 amino acids. The V gene's germline CDR1 is LGHNA and CDR2 YSLEER. The trim removed 3 bases at V and 5 bases at J, leaving 8 bases unmatched. The method was immunoSEQ multiplex PCR; TCRdb's version includes in-frame clones alone and lacks a portion of them. Of 250,000 or so clones in the sample, around 93% are singletons; the top ten hold roughly 1.2%. Sequencing was done on a sample of PBMCs or T cells enriched from blood (not recorded which). The chain combines TRBV4-3 with TRBJ2-1; 9 positions agree with TRBD2. This receptor was taken from a human donor in a cohort exposed to, infected with or recovered from COVID-19 (not recorded which). The donor label of this sample is uncertain. Written as DNA, the CDR3 is TGCGCCAGCAGCCAGTTAATAGCGGGGGAGGACAATGAGCAGTTCTTC. Translation: CASSQLIAGEDNEQFF.